This T cell receptor beta chain originates from a study of T cell responses to AZD1222 COVID-19 vaccine. The protocol was immunoSEQ multiplex PCR, while the TCRdb copy is restricted to in-frame clones and leaves out a portion. The table records roughly 150,000 clones, 88% of them present only once. Concerning this clone itself: No antigen is known for it.

General observations from the study: Baseline seropositives among AZD1222 recipients totaled only five or six. CD4 TCRs linked to vaccination spanned spike, dominating at 160-218 and 743-854.

The CDR3 extends over 16 amino acids. Unmatched junction bases numbered 4, after V lost 4 bases and J lost 3 bases. From germline, CDR1 is SEHNR and CDR2 FQNEAQ (reference sequence). The sample here was peripheral blood, taken 28 days after the second AZD1222 dose. The clonotype was recovered from an adult who received the AZD1222 COVID-19 vaccine. The V call is TRBV7-9, the J call TRBJ2-3; 13 bases align to TRBD2. CDR3 amino acids: CASSSGLAGITDTQYF. The CDR3 coding sequence is TGTGCCAGCAGCTCGGGACTAGCGGGGATAACAGATACGCAGTATTTT.